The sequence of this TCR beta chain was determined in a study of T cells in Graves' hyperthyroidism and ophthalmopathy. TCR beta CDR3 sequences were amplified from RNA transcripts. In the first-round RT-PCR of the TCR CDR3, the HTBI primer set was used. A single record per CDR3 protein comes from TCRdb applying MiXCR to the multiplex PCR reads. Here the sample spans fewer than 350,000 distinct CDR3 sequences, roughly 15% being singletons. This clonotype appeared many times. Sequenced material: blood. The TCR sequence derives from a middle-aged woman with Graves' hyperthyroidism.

The CDR3: CSVVAGGGGETQYF. CDR3 DNA: TGCAGCGTGGTAGCGGGAGGTGGAGGAGAGACCCAGTACTTC. The chain employs TRBV29-1 and TRBJ2-5; 10 positions agree with TRBD2. CDR3 length equals 14 residues. The J segment lost 4 bases and the V segment lost 6 bases, leaving 8 bases of the junction unmatched. Germline loops: CDR1 SQVTM, CDR2 ANQGSEA.